A single T cell receptor (beta chain) is shown here with its context. PCR was performed using 60 Vbeta and 13 Jbeta primers. Profiling relied on immunoSEQ multiplex PCR, and the TCRdb table lists in-frame clones only, not all of them. The sample consists of fewer than 200,000 clones, about four fifths of them appearing once. This specimen comes from a study of cytomegalovirus exposure and HLA in healthy donors. Germline lookup yields CDR1 LNHNV and CDR2 YYDKDF (reference sequence). The ends lost 0 bases at V and 5 bases at J; junction bases unmatched: 15. The CDR3 loop spans 19 amino acids. The chain uses TRBV15 and TRBJ2-2; 7 bases map to TRBD1. The specimen sequenced was PBMCs. This clonotype originated in a woman younger than 30 in good health and CMV-seronegative. CDR3 nucleotides: TGTGCCACCAGCAGAGATACGACAGGGACGCTTAGGGGAACCGGGGAGCTGTTTTTT. It translates to CATSRDTTGTLRGTGELFF.